The 9 T cell receptor beta chains presented below share a single source sample, sequenced in a study of blood T cell repertoires in COVID-19. Using immunoSEQ multiplex PCR, the repertoire was profiled, and TCRdb retains in-frame clones only, with some absent. This sample has 350,000 to 550,000 clones, with 75% to 90% found just once. The source material was PBMCs or T cells enriched from blood (not recorded which). All receptors come from a man younger than 40 who had recovered from COVID-19.

The rearrangement uses TRBV5-5 and TRBJ2-2; maybe TRBD1 (6 bases). The CDR3 sequence is 18 residues long. Germline V gene data show CDR1 as SGHKS and CDR2 as YYEKEE (reference sequence). V was trimmed by 0 bases and J by 2 bases, leaving 17 bases between them. CDR3 bases: TGTGCCAGCAGCTTGGAAAGAACAGGGAGCGTCAACACCGGGGAGCTGTTTTTT. Translated, it gives CASSLERTGSVNTGELFF.

This clone was observed once. V usage is TRBV7-2 and J usage is TRBJ1-5; D unresolved. The germline V gene has CDR1 SGHTA and CDR2 FQGNSA. V gave up 5 bases and J gave up 2 bases, with 10 bases separating them. The CDR3 is 14 residues long. The CDR3 protein is CASSPKGGNQPQHF. The CDR3, as DNA: TGTGCCAGCAGCCCTAAGGGAGGCAATCAGCCCCAGCATTTT.

The chain combines TRBV6-5 with TRBJ2-2; D is undetermined. The CDR3 consists of 12 residues. CDR1 MNHEY and CDR2 SVGAGI come from the germline V gene. V was cut by 2 bases and J by 7 bases, with 5 bases left in between. CDR3 region: CASSYPGGELFF. In DNA form, the CDR3 reads TGTGCCAGCAGTTACCCCGGCGGGGAGCTGTTTTTT.

V and J are TRBV29-1 and TRBJ2-1; D gene uncertain. Germline V gene data show CDR1 as SQVTM and CDR2 as ANQGSEA. The CDR3 runs to 15 residues. V shed 6 bases and J shed 0 bases, with 15 bases lying between them. The CDR3 loop reads CSVALPPSSYNEQFF. For the CDR3, the DNA is TGCAGCGTAGCCCTACCCCCGAGCTCCTACAATGAGCAGTTCTTC.

CDR3 loop: CASNHGTTNQPQHF. The CDR3 DNA reads as TGTGCCAGTAATCATGGGACTACCAATCAGCCCCAGCATTTT. V and J are TRBV19 and TRBJ1-5, with D possibly TRBD1 on 5 matching bases. Germline CDR1 and CDR2: LNHDA and SQIVND (reference sequence). V was clipped by 7 bases and J by 3 bases, with 13 bases between them. The CDR3 extends over 14 amino acids.

The gene calls are TRBV7-3 and TRBJ2-7, with D possibly TRBD2 on 5 matching bases. Germline V lookup: CDR1 SGHTA, CDR2 FQGTGA. The CDR3 has 16 residues. V was cut by 7 bases and J by 0 bases, with 19 bases left in between. The DNA of the CDR3 is TGTGCCAGCAACGGAAGGAGGCGCACCTTCTCCTACGAGCAGTACTTC. Translation: CASNGRRRTFSYEQYF.

The chain uses TRBV10-1 and TRBJ1-2; TRBD1 matches at 7 bases. The length of the CDR3 is 14 residues. The germline V gene has CDR1 WNHNN and CDR2 SYGVQD (reference sequence). V dropped 4 bases and J dropped 6; count of bases not matched to a gene: 8. DNA of the CDR3: TGCGCCAGCAGTGCCGGAGGGGACAGAGATGGCTACACCTTC. Protein: CASSAGGDRDGYTF.

The chain employs TRBV18 and TRBJ1-2; 10 nucleotides align to TRBD1. The CDR3 has 15 amino acids. Germline V gives CDR1 KGHSH, CDR2 LQKENI. Trimming took 1 base from V and 8 from J; bases not matched to a gene: 7. CDR3 sequence: CASSPQAGTGEGYTF. CDR3 in DNA: TGTGCCAGCTCACCACAGGCCGGGACAGGGGAAGGCTACACCTTC.

The chain carries TRBV28 and TRBJ2-7; the match to TRBD1 covers 8 bases. The junction had 9 bases not matched to a gene; V was cut back by 5 bases and J by 3 bases. The CDR3 runs to 15 residues. The germline CDR1 and CDR2 sequences are MDHEN and SYDVKM. The CDR3 loop reads CASSPPTGVVYEQYF. The CDR3 coding sequence is TGTGCCAGCAGTCCACCGACAGGGGTGGTCTACGAGCAGTACTTC.